The rows below give T cell receptor beta chains drawn from one sample of a study of T cell responses to AZD1222 COVID-19 vaccine. Some clones are missing from TCRdb's copy, which holds only in-frame ones; the method was immunoSEQ multiplex PCR. Of 130,000 to 150,000 clones in the sample, 82% were seen once. Sequences were derived from peripheral blood, sampled on day 0 of MenACWY control vaccination. These receptors were taken from an adult in good health. Each CDR3 is given with its conserved first and last residue. A D gene is named only where the DNA matches it firmly. Only part of the rows carry a size: once, few, many, or a class if the clone is expanded.

NA NA TRBJ2-6 TRBV7-3 TGTGCCAGCAGCCCCCTAGTCTCTGGGGCCAACGTCCTGACTTTC CASSPLVSGANVLTF
NA NA TRBJ2-7 TRBV29-1 TGCAGCGTTGAGCAGGGCGGACAGCGCGAGCAGTACTTC CSVEQGGQREQYF
NA NA TRBJ1-1 TRBV2 TGTGCCAGCAGTGAAGCAGGGGGGAACACTGAAGCTTTCTTT CASSEAGGNTEAFF
NA few TRBJ1-6 TRBV23-1 TGCGCCAGCAGTCACTACCGACAGTCAGATTCACCCCTCCACTTT CASSHYRQSDSPLHF
NA NA TRBJ2-2 TRBV7-6 TGTGCCAGCAGCGCCGCTTCTGGGGGTCCCGGGGAGCTGTTTTTT CASSAASGGPGELFF
TRBD1 NA TRBJ1-1 TRBV5-6 TGTGCCAGCAGAGCTGACAGGGAAACTGAAGCTTTCTTT CASRADRETEAFF
NA NA TRBJ1-6 TRBV19 TGTGCCAGTAGAAGGAGCTCCTATAATTCACCCCTCCACTTT CASRRSSYNSPLHF
TRBD1 NA TRBJ2-2 TRBV19 TGTGCCAGTAACTACAGGGGGCGCTGGACCGGGGAGCTGTTTTTT CASNYRGRWTGELFF
TRBD1 NA TRBJ1-5 TRBV4-1 TGCGCCAGCAGCCAAGAGGGGACAGGGTTTCAGCCCCAGCATTTT CASSQEGTGFQPQHF
TRBD1 NA TRBJ1-5 TRBV4-2 TGTGCCAGCAGCCTAAGGGGACAGAGCAATCAGCCCCAGCATTTT CASSLRGQSNQPQHF
TRBD1 few TRBJ1-4 TRBV15 TGTGCCACCAGCAGTACGGGACAGGGGGCCACTAATGAAAAACTGTTTTTT CATSSTGQGATNEKLFF
NA few TRBJ2-2 TRBV9 TGTGCCAGCAGCCTCCCCGCACACGTTGGTCGATGGACCGGGGAGCTGTTTTTT CASSLPAHVGRWTGELFF
NA NA TRBJ2-5 TRBV3-1/TRBV3-2 TGTGCCAGCAGCCTACAACCCCGGGGGGCCCAAGAGACCCAGTACTTC CASSLQPRGAQETQYF
NA few TRBJ1-1 TRBV28 TGTGCCAGCACCTCGAAAGGGGGGGCTGAAGCTTTCTTT CASTSKGGAEAFF
NA NA TRBJ2-2 TRBV10-3 TGTGCCATCAGTGAGTCGATCCAGGGGTACACCGGGGAGCTGTTTTTT CAISESIQGYTGELFF
TRBD1 NA TRBJ2-5 TRBV29-1 TGCAGCGTTCAGGACAGGGTATGGGAGACCCAGTACTTC CSVQDRVWETQYF